This TCR beta chain was obtained from a study of cytomegalovirus exposure and HLA in healthy donors (dated by TCRdb to the late 2010s). As for the study more broadly: According to a later analysis, one platform produced both the 100 to 150 validation repertoires and the 700 or so repertoires of the first cohort. The study aimed to test whether cataloging public T cell receptors could reveal signatures of past pathogen exposure. A separate validation cohort of 100 to 150 different subjects was used in addition to the approximately 700-subject first cohort. To predict cytomegalovirus infection status, the study combined high-throughput TCR immunosequencing, statistical association of individual TCRs with disease status, and machine learning.

As concerns this clone: What this receptor recognizes is not known. No base quality values were provided; no much bigger clone lies one nucleotide off.

Beyond this particular receptor, the publication reports: Across donors, most TCR sequences were observed very rarely, whereas some public TCRs were present in many individuals. Cytomegalovirus status was reported to be diagnosed by the classifier with high specificity and sensitivity in both the original and validation cohorts. A later analysis lacked HLA typing for the validation cohort, so it scored co-occurrence in that cohort across all 110 or so repertoires. A total of 150 to 200 TCR beta chains were listed by the study as associated with cytomegalovirus. According to the authors, the approach could potentially be generalized to other disease states and immunological phenotypes. A few of the identified cytomegalovirus-associated TCR beta chains were confirmed in vitro to be specific for cytomegalovirus antigens. A later analysis found that TCRs clustered in the first cohort also tended to co-occur in the roughly 110 validation repertoires, with roughly 95% of cluster scores above 0.

Donors formed part of the validation cohort, which comprised 120 or so subjects and was distinct from the first cohort of under 750 subjects. Library preparation used the immunoSEQ multiplex PCR assay. Per the authors' processing: To diagnose cytomegalovirus status from the catalog of TCR beta chain sequences, a statistical classification framework was built. Drawn from immuneACCESS, this table holds only the in-frame rearrangements with V and J called that TCRdb kept. Clones are partly lost; checked studies trace under half to an unresolved V gene and leave the rest unexplained. V and J calls plus clone size are reproduced from that table; the DNA served to infer D and trimming. Counted in this sample were roughly 68,000 clones; roughly 95% of them appeared once. Over 3.5% of the sample is held by the ten biggest clonotypes. V has 5 bases trimmed and J has 5 bases trimmed; junction bases matching no gene number 6. From the germline V gene (reference sequence), CDR1 is LNHDA and CDR2 is SQIVND. The CDR3, from cysteine to phenylalanine, totals 14 residues. The sequence is cut down to CDR3 DNA, 42 bases in frame from base 1.

The source material was PBMCs. Recombination linked TRBV19 to TRBJ1-2, and TRBD1 matches 9 of the central bases. This receptor was identified in a woman under 30 in good health and CMV-seropositive. CDR3 reads: CASSPGTGTYGYTF. The base sequence is TGTGCCAGTAGTCCGGGGACAGGGACTTATGGCTACACCTTC.